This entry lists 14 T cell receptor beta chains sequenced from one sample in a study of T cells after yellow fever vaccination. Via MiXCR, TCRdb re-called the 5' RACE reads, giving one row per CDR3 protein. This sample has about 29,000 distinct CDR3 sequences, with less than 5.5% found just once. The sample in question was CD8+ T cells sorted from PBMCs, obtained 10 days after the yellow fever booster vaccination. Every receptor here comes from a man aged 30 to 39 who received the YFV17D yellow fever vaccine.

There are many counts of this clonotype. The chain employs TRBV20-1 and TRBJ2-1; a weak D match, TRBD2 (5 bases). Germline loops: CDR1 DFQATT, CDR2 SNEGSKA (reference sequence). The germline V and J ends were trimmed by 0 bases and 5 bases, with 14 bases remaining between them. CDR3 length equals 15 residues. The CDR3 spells CSAREYAGLDNEQFF. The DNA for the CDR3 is TGCAGTGCTAGAGAGTATGCGGGTCTTGACAATGAGCAGTTCTTC.

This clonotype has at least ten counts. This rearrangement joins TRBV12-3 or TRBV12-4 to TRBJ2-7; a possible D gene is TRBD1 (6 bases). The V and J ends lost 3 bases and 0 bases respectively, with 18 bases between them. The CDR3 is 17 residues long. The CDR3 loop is CASSFVLQGPYSYEQYF. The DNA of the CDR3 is TGTGCCAGCAGTTTTGTCTTGCAGGGGCCCTACTCCTACGAGCAGTACTTC.

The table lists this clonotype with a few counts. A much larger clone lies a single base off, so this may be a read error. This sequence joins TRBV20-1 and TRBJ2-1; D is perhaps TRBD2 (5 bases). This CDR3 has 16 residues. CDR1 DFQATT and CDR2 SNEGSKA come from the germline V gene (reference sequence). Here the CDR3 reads CCASPPLPLSYNEQFF. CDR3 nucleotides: TGCTGTGCTAGCCCCCCACTTCCGCTCTCCTACAATGAGCAGTTCTTC.

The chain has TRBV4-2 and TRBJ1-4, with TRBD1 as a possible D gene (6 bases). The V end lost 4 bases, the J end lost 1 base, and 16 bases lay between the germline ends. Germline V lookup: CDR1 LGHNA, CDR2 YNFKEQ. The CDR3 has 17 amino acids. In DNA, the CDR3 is TGTGCCAGCAGCCCACGTAGCGAGGGGGGAACTAATGAAAAACTGTTTTTT. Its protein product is CASSPRSEGGTNEKLFF.

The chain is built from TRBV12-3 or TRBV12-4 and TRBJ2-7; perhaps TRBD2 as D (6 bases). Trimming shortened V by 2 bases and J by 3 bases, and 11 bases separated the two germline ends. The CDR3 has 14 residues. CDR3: CASSLTGEFYEQYF. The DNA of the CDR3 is TGTGCCAGCAGTTTAACGGGGGAATTCTACGAGCAGTACTTC.

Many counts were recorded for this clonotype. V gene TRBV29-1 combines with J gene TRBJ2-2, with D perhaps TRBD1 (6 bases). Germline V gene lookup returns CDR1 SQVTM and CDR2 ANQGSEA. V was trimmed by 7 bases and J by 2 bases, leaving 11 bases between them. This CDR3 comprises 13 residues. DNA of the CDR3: TGCAGCGCTTGGACAGTTAACACCGGGGAGCTGTTTTTT. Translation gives CSAWTVNTGELFF.

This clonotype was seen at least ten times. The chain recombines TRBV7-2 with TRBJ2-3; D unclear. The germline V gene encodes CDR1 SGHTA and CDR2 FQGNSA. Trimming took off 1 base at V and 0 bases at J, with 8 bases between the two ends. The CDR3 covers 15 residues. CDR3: CASSLEVASTDTQYF. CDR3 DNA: TGTGCCAGCAGCTTAGAGGTGGCGAGCACAGATACGCAGTATTTT.

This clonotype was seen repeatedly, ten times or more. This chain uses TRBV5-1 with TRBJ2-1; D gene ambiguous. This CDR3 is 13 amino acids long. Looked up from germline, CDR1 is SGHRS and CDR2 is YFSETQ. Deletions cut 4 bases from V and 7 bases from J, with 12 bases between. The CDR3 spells CASSTARRNEQFF. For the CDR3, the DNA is TGCGCCAGCAGCACAGCAAGACGAAATGAGCAGTTCTTC.

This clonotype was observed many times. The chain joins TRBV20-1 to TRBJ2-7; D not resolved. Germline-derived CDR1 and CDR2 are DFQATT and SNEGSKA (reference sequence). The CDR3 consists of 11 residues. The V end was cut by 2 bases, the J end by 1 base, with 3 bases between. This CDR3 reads CSARWSYEQYF. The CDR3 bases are TGCAGTGCTAGATGGTCCTACGAGCAGTACTTC.

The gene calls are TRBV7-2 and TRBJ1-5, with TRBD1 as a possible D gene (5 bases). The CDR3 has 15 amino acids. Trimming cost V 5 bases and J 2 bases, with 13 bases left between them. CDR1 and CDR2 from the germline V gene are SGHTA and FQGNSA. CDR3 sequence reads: CASSDVMGGNQPQHF. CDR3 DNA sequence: TGTGCCAGCAGCGACGTTATGGGGGGCAATCAGCCCCAGCATTTT.

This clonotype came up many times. In nucleotides, the CDR3 is TGCAGCGTTGAATCTGGGGGACAGCAAGAGACCCAGTACTTC. As protein: CSVESGGQQETQYF. This chain links TRBV29-1 with TRBJ2-5, with TRBD1 matching over 7 bases. The CDR3 is 14 residues long. Germline V gene lookup returns CDR1 SQVTM and CDR2 ANQGSEA. Unmatched junction bases numbered 5, after V lost 2 bases and J lost 2 bases.

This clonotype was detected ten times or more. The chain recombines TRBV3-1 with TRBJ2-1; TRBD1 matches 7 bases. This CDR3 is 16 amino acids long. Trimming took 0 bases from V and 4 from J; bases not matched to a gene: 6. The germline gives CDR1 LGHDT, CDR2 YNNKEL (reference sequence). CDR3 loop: CASSQEGDRPYNEQFF. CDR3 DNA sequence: TGTGCCAGCAGCCAAGAGGGGGACAGACCATACAATGAGCAGTTCTTC.

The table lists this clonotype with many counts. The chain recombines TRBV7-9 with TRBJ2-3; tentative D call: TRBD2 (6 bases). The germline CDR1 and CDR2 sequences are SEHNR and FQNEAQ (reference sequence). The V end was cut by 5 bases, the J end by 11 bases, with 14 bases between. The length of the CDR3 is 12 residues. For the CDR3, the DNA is TGTGCCAGCAGCCGGACCGGGGGTGGGCAGTATTTT. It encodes CASSRTGGGQYF.

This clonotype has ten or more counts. CDR3 nucleotides: TGTGCCAGCAGTTTCGGCAGCTCCTACGAGCAGTACTTC. It encodes CASSFGSSYEQYF. V usage is TRBV12-3 or TRBV12-4 and J usage is TRBJ2-7; D is uncertain. CDR3 size: 13 residues. V was cut by 3 bases and J by 0 bases, with 6 bases left in between.